A selection of T cell receptor beta chains follows, all from one sample in a study of neurological immune-mediated disorders. TCRdb redid the calling of the 5' RACE reads with MiXCR, one entry per CDR3 protein. The table lists approximately 50,000 distinct CDR3 sequences, roughly 3.8% of them singletons, with under 8.5% in the top ten. The specimen sequenced was PBMCs. The receptors were gathered from a man aged 60 to 69 with multiple sclerosis. The CDR3 runs from the conserved cysteine through the conserved F or W. Fields, in order: J gene, V gene, D gene, clone size, CDR3 length, CDR3 DNA, CDR3 protein. The D gene is left open where the match is weak. Clone size is shown for a subset of rows, as once, few, many or a class of expanded clone.

j_call: TRBJ2-7
v_call: TRBV20-1
d_call: TRBD1
clone_size: many
cdr3_length: 16
cdr3_nt: TGCAGTGCTAGAGGCACAGGGGGCAGAAAGGACTACGAGCAGTACTTC
cdr3_aa: CSARGTGGRKDYEQYF

j_call: TRBJ2-5
v_call: TRBV20-1
d_call: -
clone_size: many
cdr3_length: 13
cdr3_nt: TGCAGTGCTAGTTCCATCCTTTGGGAGACCCAGTACTTC
cdr3_aa: CSASSILWETQYF

j_call: TRBJ1-6
v_call: TRBV20-1
d_call: TRBD1
clone_size: many
cdr3_length: 16
cdr3_nt: TGCAGTGCTTTAGGGACAGGGGGCTTTTATAATTCACCCCTCCACTTT
cdr3_aa: CSALGTGGFYNSPLHF

j_call: TRBJ1-2
v_call: TRBV5-1
d_call: TRBD1
clone_size: few
cdr3_length: 14
cdr3_nt: TGCGCCAGCAGTTACGGACAGGGAGTTTATGGCTACACCTTC
cdr3_aa: CASSYGQGVYGYTF

j_call: TRBJ1-1
v_call: TRBV6-5
d_call: TRBD1
clone_size: many
cdr3_length: 14
cdr3_nt: TGTGCCAGCAGTTTAGGACAGGGGGCGACTGAAGCTTTCTTT
cdr3_aa: CASSLGQGATEAFF

j_call: TRBJ1-2
v_call: TRBV15
d_call: TRBD1
clone_size: many
cdr3_length: 14
cdr3_nt: TGTGCCACCAGCAGAGATCAGGGGGCAGGGGGCTACACCTTC
cdr3_aa: CATSRDQGAGGYTF

j_call: TRBJ2-2
v_call: TRBV11-2
d_call: -
clone_size: many
cdr3_length: 13
cdr3_nt: TGTGCCAGCAGCTTGACACGGACCGGGGAGCTGTTTTTT
cdr3_aa: CASSLTRTGELFF

j_call: TRBJ1-5
v_call: TRBV15
d_call: TRBD1
clone_size: many
cdr3_length: 16
cdr3_nt: TGTGCCACCAGCAGAGATTTCACAGGGGACAGTCAGCCCCAGCATTTT
cdr3_aa: CATSRDFTGDSQPQHF

j_call: TRBJ1-5
v_call: TRBV3-1
d_call: TRBD1
clone_size: many
cdr3_length: 12
cdr3_nt: TGTGACAGCCGCAGGGGGGATCAGCCCCAGCATTTT
cdr3_aa: CDSRRGDQPQHF

j_call: TRBJ1-1
v_call: TRBV12-3/TRBV12-4
d_call: -
clone_size: -
cdr3_length: 14
cdr3_nt: TGTGCCAGCGCTAGTGGGGGGGCAAGGGCTGAAGCTTTCTTT
cdr3_aa: CASASGGARAEAFF

j_call: TRBJ2-1
v_call: TRBV6-2/TRBV6-3
d_call: TRBD2
clone_size: medium-sized
cdr3_length: 13
cdr3_nt: TGTGCCAGCAGCCCCGGGACTAGCCGGGAGCAGTTCTTC
cdr3_aa: CASSPGTSREQFF

j_call: TRBJ1-5
v_call: TRBV20-1
d_call: TRBD1
clone_size: many
cdr3_length: 13
cdr3_nt: TGCAGTGTTAACAGGGGGTTCAATCAGCCCCAGCATTTT
cdr3_aa: CSVNRGFNQPQHF

j_call: TRBJ1-1
v_call: TRBV20-1
d_call: TRBD1
clone_size: many
cdr3_length: 16
cdr3_nt: TGCAGTGCTAGAGATGAGACAGGGGGCCCGGGCACTGAAGCTTTCTTT
cdr3_aa: CSARDETGGPGTEAFF

j_call: TRBJ1-2
v_call: TRBV20-1
d_call: TRBD1
clone_size: many
cdr3_length: 15
cdr3_nt: TGCAGTGTTCGCCAATCGGCGACAGGGAACTATGGCTACACCTTC
cdr3_aa: CSVRQSATGNYGYTF

j_call: TRBJ1-6
v_call: TRBV28
d_call: -
clone_size: many
cdr3_length: 15
cdr3_nt: TGTGCCAGCAGTTCAACTGTCAGGGTAGGCTCACCCCTCCACTTT
cdr3_aa: CASSSTVRVGSPLHF

j_call: TRBJ1-1
v_call: TRBV3-1
d_call: -
clone_size: -
cdr3_length: 12
cdr3_nt: TGTGCCAGCAGCCAGGGGAACACTGAAGCTTTCTTT
cdr3_aa: CASSQGNTEAFF

j_call: TRBJ2-7
v_call: TRBV10-3
d_call: TRBD1
clone_size: many
cdr3_length: 14
cdr3_nt: TGTGCCATCAGAGGGACAGGGGGAAGGTACGAGCAGTACTTC
cdr3_aa: CAIRGTGGRYEQYF

j_call: TRBJ1-1
v_call: TRBV28
d_call: TRBD1
clone_size: many
cdr3_length: 15
cdr3_nt: TGTGCCAGCAGAATTCCACAGGGGGCGGGAACTGAAGCTTTCTTT
cdr3_aa: CASRIPQGAGTEAFF

j_call: TRBJ2-1
v_call: TRBV20-1
d_call: -
clone_size: many
cdr3_length: 12
cdr3_nt: TGCAGTAAGGAGGGCTCCTACAATGAGCAGTTCTTC
cdr3_aa: CSKEGSYNEQFF

j_call: TRBJ1-6
v_call: TRBV5-1
d_call: -
clone_size: -
cdr3_length: 16
cdr3_nt: TGCGCCAGCAGCTTGGGCGGCAGGGAGATTAATTCACCCCTCCACTTT
cdr3_aa: CASSLGGREINSPLHF

j_call: TRBJ2-7
v_call: TRBV7-9
d_call: TRBD2
clone_size: many
cdr3_length: 15
cdr3_nt: TGTGCCAGCAGCTTAGAGTCTAGCGGGAGGTACGAGCAGTACTTC
cdr3_aa: CASSLESSGRYEQYF

j_call: TRBJ1-3
v_call: TRBV18
d_call: -
clone_size: many
cdr3_length: 15
cdr3_nt: TGTGCCAGCTCACTTGGGACCAACTCTGGAAACACCATATATTTT
cdr3_aa: CASSLGTNSGNTIYF

j_call: TRBJ2-7
v_call: TRBV5-1
d_call: TRBD2
clone_size: many
cdr3_length: 14
cdr3_nt: TGCGCCAGCAGCCCCTCCGGGACTAACTACGAGCAGTACTTC
cdr3_aa: CASSPSGTNYEQYF

j_call: TRBJ1-3
v_call: TRBV5-1
d_call: -
clone_size: many
cdr3_length: 14
cdr3_nt: TGCGCCAGCGGGGAAGGGCGCTCTGGAAACACCATATATTTT
cdr3_aa: CASGEGRSGNTIYF

j_call: TRBJ2-1
v_call: TRBV10-2
d_call: TRBD2
clone_size: many
cdr3_length: 14
cdr3_nt: TGCGCCAGCAGTGCGGGACTAGCAATCAATGAGCAGTTCTTC
cdr3_aa: CASSAGLAINEQFF

j_call: TRBJ1-1
v_call: TRBV5-5
d_call: -
clone_size: -
cdr3_length: 14
cdr3_nt: TGTGCCAGCAGCTTGGCCGGGAGGCGGACTGAAGCTTTCTTT
cdr3_aa: CASSLAGRRTEAFF

j_call: TRBJ2-1
v_call: TRBV7-9
d_call: TRBD2
clone_size: many
cdr3_length: 15
cdr3_nt: TGTGCCAGCAGCGGGGGGGATTTTTCCTCTAATGAGCAGTTCTTC
cdr3_aa: CASSGGDFSSNEQFF

j_call: TRBJ1-1
v_call: TRBV20-1
d_call: -
clone_size: many
cdr3_length: 14
cdr3_nt: TGCAGTGCTAGAGAACGGGGGGTGGACACTGAAGCTTTCTTT
cdr3_aa: CSARERGVDTEAFF

j_call: TRBJ1-5
v_call: TRBV30
d_call: -
clone_size: many
cdr3_length: 13
cdr3_nt: TGTGCCTGGAGCACCGGGCCCGATCAGCCCCAGCATTTT
cdr3_aa: CAWSTGPDQPQHF

j_call: TRBJ2-1
v_call: TRBV7-6
d_call: -
clone_size: few
cdr3_length: 14
cdr3_nt: TGTGCCAGCAGCCAATGGACGGCCTACAATGAGCAGTTCTTC
cdr3_aa: CASSQWTAYNEQFF

j_call: TRBJ1-1
v_call: TRBV7-3
d_call: -
clone_size: -
cdr3_length: 14
cdr3_nt: TGTGCCAGCAGCTTATCCGGAGGGGACACTGAAGCTTTCTTT
cdr3_aa: CASSLSGGDTEAFF

j_call: TRBJ1-2
v_call: TRBV20-1
d_call: TRBD1
clone_size: many
cdr3_length: 13
cdr3_nt: TGCAGTGCTAGAGCACAGGGGGCGCGGGGCTACACCTTC
cdr3_aa: CSARAQGARGYTF

j_call: TRBJ1-3
v_call: TRBV5-1
d_call: TRBD1
clone_size: many
cdr3_length: 16
cdr3_nt: TGCGCCAGCAGCTTGGCCCGGACAGGGGTAGAAAACACCATATATTTT
cdr3_aa: CASSLARTGVENTIYF

j_call: TRBJ1-5
v_call: TRBV15
d_call: -
clone_size: many
cdr3_length: 14
cdr3_nt: TGTGCCACCAGCACCCGGGCTCCCAATCAGCCCCAGCATTTT
cdr3_aa: CATSTRAPNQPQHF

j_call: TRBJ1-3
v_call: TRBV20-1
d_call: TRBD1
clone_size: many
cdr3_length: 18
cdr3_nt: TGCAGTGCTAGAGATCAGGTCAAGAGGGGGCCGTCTGGAAACACCATATATTTT
cdr3_aa: CSARDQVKRGPSGNTIYF

j_call: TRBJ2-7
v_call: TRBV5-4
d_call: -
clone_size: few
cdr3_length: 14
cdr3_nt: TGTGCCAGCAGCCCTCGGCAGAGTTGGGACGAGCAGTACTTC
cdr3_aa: CASSPRQSWDEQYF

j_call: TRBJ2-7
v_call: TRBV5-4
d_call: TRBD1
clone_size: many
cdr3_length: 15
cdr3_nt: TGTGCCAGCAGCCCGACCGGGACAGGGGGATACGAGCAGTACTTC
cdr3_aa: CASSPTGTGGYEQYF

j_call: TRBJ1-4
v_call: TRBV25-1
d_call: -
clone_size: many
cdr3_length: 14
cdr3_nt: TGTGCCAGCAGTGTTCCGGGGGTTAGTGAAAAACTGTTTTTT
cdr3_aa: CASSVPGVSEKLFF

j_call: TRBJ2-3
v_call: TRBV6-2/TRBV6-3
d_call: -
clone_size: medium-sized
cdr3_length: 16
cdr3_nt: TGTGCCAGCAGCCCAATCGGCAGGGGCATTTCTGATACGCAGTATTTT
cdr3_aa: CASSPIGRGISDTQYF

j_call: TRBJ2-7
v_call: TRBV5-1
d_call: -
clone_size: many
cdr3_length: 15
cdr3_nt: TGCGCCAGCAGCTTGTACGACGGGAGTATGTACGAGCAGTACTTC
cdr3_aa: CASSLYDGSMYEQYF

j_call: TRBJ2-1
v_call: TRBV5-5
d_call: -
clone_size: few
cdr3_length: 15
cdr3_nt: TGTGCCAGAAGCTTGACGGGGCCGAAATTGGTTGAGCAGTTCTTC
cdr3_aa: CARSLTGPKLVEQFF

j_call: TRBJ2-5
v_call: TRBV30
d_call: -
clone_size: many
cdr3_length: 13
cdr3_nt: TGTGCCTGGTCCTACGGGGGCGCGGAGACCCAGTACTTC
cdr3_aa: CAWSYGGAETQYF